The T cell receptor (beta chain) under discussion was sequenced for a study of regulatory T cells in long-lasting Graves disease. Study details: The study enrolled newly diagnosed Graves' patients on antithyroid drugs under 3 months.

CDR3 regions were amplified by Arm-PCR using iRepertoire HTBI primers to build TCR beta libraries. One entry per CDR3 protein, called by TCRdb with MiXCR from the multiplex PCR reads. The sample has around 450,000 distinct CDR3 sequences, approximately 16% seen once. The table lists this clonotype with many counts. Time point indicated: newly diagnosed GD, antithyroid drugs for less than 3 months. After RNA was extracted from PBMCs, the TCR library was made from it. CDR3 length: 13 residues. The V gene lost 7 bases and the J gene lost 1 base, with 10 bases spanning the gap. The same sample was also studied in work on T cells in Graves' hyperthyroidism and ophthalmopathy. According to that study: Newly diagnosed hyperthyroidism, duration under 2 months, in patients aged 18 to 65. Orbital computed tomography and thyroid ultrasound, together with serum TRAb and thyroxine and clinical symptoms, were used for diagnoses.

The chain has TRBV12-3 or TRBV12-4 and TRBJ1-1; D not resolved. The clonotype was recovered from a woman aged 35 to 49 with Graves disease. The specimen comprised peripheral blood mononuclear cells (PBMCs), sampled at new diagnosis, from a patient treated with antithyroid drugs. CDR3 nucleotide sequence: TGTGCCAGCACCGCGTGGAGGAACACTGAAGCTTTCTTT. Its protein product is CASTAWRNTEAFF.